This T cell receptor (beta chain) was captured by sequencing in a study of T cells after yellow fever vaccination. This clonotype was detected many times. The CDR3 totals 13 residues. Between the trimmed V and J ends, which lost 4 bases and 0 bases, there was a span of 7 bases. TCRdb re-analysed the 5' RACE reads in MiXCR, keeping a single row per CDR3 protein. There are a few hundred thousand distinct CDR3 sequences in the sample; about 8.7% occur only once, and approximately 19% lies in the top ten. The sequence came from a man aged 18 to 30 who received the YFV17D yellow fever vaccine. The specimen was PBMCs, collected on the day of the first yellow fever vaccination. The rearrangement links TRBV12-3 or TRBV12-4 to TRBJ2-7, with D perhaps being TRBD1 or TRBD2 (6 bases each). CDR3 residues: CASSSGASYEQYF. The DNA for the CDR3 is TGTGCCAGCAGTTCGGGGGCCTCCTACGAGCAGTACTTC.